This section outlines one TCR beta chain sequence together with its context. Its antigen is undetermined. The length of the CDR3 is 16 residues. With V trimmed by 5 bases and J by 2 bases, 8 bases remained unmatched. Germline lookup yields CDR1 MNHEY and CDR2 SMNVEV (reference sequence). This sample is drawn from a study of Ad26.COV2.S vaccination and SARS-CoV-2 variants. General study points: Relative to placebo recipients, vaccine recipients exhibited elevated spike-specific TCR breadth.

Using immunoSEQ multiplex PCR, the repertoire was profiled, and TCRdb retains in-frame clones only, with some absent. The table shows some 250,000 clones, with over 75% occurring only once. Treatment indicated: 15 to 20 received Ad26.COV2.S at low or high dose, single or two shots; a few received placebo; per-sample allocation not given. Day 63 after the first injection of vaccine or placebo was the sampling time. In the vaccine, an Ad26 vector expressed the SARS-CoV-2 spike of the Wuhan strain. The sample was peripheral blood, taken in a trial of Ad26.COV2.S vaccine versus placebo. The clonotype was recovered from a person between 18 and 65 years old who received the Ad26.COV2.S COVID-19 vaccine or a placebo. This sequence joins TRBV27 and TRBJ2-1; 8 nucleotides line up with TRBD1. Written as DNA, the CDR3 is TGTGCCAGCAGTCCCTGGACAGGGAGCACCTACAATGAGCAGTTCTTC. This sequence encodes CASSPWTGSTYNEQFF.